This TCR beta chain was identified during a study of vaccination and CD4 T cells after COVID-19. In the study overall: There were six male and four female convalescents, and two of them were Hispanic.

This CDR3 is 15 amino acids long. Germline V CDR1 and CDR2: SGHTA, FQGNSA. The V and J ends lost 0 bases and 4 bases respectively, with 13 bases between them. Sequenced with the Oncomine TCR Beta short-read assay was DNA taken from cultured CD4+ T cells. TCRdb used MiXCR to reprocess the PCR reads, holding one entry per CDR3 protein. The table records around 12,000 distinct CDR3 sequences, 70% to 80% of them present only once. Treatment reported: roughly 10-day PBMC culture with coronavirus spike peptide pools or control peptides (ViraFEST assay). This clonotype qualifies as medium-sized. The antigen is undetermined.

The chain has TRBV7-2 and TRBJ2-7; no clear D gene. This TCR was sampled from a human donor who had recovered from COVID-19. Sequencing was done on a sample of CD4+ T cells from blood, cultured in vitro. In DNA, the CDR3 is TGTGCCAGCAGCTTAGCTTACGTATCCACGTACGAGCAGTACTTC. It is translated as CASSLAYVSTYEQYF.